This T cell receptor (beta chain) is drawn from a study of cytomegalovirus exposure and HLA in healthy donors. Germline assignment: CDR1 SGHVS and CDR2 FQNEAQ. This CDR3 comprises 20 residues. V lost 5 bases to trimming and J lost 3 bases; unmatched junction nucleotides: 16. Regarding this clone: No antigen is known for it.

Vbeta (60) and Jbeta (13) primers were used in the PCR. Produced via immunoSEQ multiplex PCR; TCRdb's table is partial and in-frame only. The repertoire has around 150,000 clones, 81% of them found once; the top ten carry 1.5% to 2%. Whole-study findings and limits: Association of a missense DCLRE1C variant with TCR beta V- and J-gene trimming was reported in a later analysis.

The sequence derives from a young woman in good health and CMV-seronegative. The chain uses TRBV7-8 and TRBJ2-3; 14 positions agree with TRBD2. The material sequenced was PBMCs. The chain's CDR3 is CASSPGLAGVRTLKTDTQYF. Written as DNA, the CDR3 is TGTGCCAGCAGCCCGGGACTAGCGGGAGTGAGGACTCTTAAGACAGATACGCAGTATTTT.